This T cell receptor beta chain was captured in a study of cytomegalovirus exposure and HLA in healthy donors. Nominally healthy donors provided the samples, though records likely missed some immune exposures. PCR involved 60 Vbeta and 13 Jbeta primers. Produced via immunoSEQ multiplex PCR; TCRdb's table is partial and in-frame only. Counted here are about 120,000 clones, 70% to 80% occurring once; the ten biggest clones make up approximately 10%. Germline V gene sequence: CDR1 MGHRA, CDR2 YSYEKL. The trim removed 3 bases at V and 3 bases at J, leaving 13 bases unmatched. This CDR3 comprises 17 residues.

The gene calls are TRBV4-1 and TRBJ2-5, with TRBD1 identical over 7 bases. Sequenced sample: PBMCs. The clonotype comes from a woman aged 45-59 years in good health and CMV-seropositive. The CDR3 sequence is CASSQIPPGTAEETQYF. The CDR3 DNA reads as TGCGCCAGCAGCCAGATCCCCCCGGGGACAGCCGAAGAGACCCAGTACTTC.